This T cell receptor (beta chain) was identified in a study of blood T cell repertoires in COVID-19. Between the trimmed V and J ends, which lost 4 bases and 7 bases, there was a span of 13 bases. Germline CDR1 and CDR2: MNHNY and SVGAGI (reference sequence). The CDR3 covers 13 residues. Using immunoSEQ multiplex PCR, the repertoire was profiled, and TCRdb retains in-frame clones only, with some absent. The sample carries 200,000 to 300,000 clones, around 88% recorded once. The chain joins TRBV6-6 to TRBJ1-2; TRBD1 is a possible D gene (6 bases). The sample consisted of peripheral blood. The receptor comes from a woman aged 25 to 39 who had recovered from COVID-19. CDR3 nucleotide sequence: TGTGCCAGCAGTTCCAGGGGTTGGGGTGGCTACACCTTC. Residues: CASSSRGWGGYTF.